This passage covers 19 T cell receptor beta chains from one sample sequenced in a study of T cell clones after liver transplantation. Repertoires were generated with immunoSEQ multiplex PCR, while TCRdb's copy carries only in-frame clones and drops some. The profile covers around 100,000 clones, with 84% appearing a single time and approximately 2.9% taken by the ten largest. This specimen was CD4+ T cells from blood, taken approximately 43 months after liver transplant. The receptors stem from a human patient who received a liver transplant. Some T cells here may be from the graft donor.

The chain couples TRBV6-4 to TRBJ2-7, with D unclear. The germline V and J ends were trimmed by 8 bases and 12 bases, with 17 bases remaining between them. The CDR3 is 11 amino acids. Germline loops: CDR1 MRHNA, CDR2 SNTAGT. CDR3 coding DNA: TGTGCCAGCTTTTCCGACCCCCCCCGGTACTTC. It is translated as CASFSDPPRYF.

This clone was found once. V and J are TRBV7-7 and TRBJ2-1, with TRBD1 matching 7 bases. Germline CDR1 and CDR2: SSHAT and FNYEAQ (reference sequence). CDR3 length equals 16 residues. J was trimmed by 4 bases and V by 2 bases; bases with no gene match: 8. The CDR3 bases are TGTGCCAGCAGCTTAAGGACGAGGGGGCCATACAATGAGCAGTTCTTC. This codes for CASSLRTRGPYNEQFF.

This CDR3 is CASSFRAGEQYF. CDR3 nucleotide sequence: TGTGCCAGTAGTTTCCGGGCTGGCGAGCAGTACTTC. The chain joins TRBV19 to TRBJ2-7; D remains ambiguous. The CDR3 has 12 amino acids. V was shortened by 5 bases and J by 6 bases, with 11 bases between the two germline ends. Germline-derived CDR1 and CDR2 are LNHDA and SQIVND (reference sequence).

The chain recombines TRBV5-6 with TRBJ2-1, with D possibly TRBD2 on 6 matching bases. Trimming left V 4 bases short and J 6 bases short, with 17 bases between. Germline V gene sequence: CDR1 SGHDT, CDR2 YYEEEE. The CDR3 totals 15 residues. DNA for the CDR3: TGTGCCAGCAGCCCCACCCAGCGCGGGGCCAATGAGCAGTTCTTC. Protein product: CASSPTQRGANEQFF.

CDR3 DNA sequence: TGTGCCATCAGCCCAACAGGGATGGAGACCCAGTACTTC. Encoded protein: CAISPTGMETQYF. V usage is TRBV10-3 and J usage is TRBJ2-5, with a possible D match to TRBD1 (6 bases). CDR1 and CDR2 (germline): ENHRY, SYGVKD. CDR3 length: 13 residues. V lost 6 bases to trimming and J lost 5 bases, with 13 bases between them.

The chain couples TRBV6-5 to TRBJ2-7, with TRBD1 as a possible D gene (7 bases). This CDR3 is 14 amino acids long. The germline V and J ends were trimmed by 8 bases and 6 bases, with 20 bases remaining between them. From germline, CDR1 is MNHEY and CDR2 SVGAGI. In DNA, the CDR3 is TGTGCCAGCGGTCGGAGGGACAGACTCTTCGAGCAGTACTTC. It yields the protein CASGRRDRLFEQYF.

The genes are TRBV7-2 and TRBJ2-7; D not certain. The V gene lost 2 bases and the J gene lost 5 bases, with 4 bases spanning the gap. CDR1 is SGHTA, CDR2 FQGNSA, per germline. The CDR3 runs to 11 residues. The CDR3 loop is CASSLSHEQYF. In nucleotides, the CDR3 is TGTGCCAGCAGCTTAAGCCACGAGCAGTACTTC.

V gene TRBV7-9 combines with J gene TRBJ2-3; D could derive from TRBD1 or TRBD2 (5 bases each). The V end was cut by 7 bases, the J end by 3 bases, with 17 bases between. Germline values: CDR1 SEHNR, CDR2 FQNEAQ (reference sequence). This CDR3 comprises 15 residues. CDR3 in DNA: TGTGCCAGCACGTTTGGGGGTAGTCAGACAGATACGCAGTATTTT. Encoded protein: CASTFGGSQTDTQYF.

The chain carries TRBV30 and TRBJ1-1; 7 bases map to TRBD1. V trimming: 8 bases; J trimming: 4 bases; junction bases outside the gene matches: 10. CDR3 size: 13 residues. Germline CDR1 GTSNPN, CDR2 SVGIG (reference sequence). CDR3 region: CARQGLGATEAFF. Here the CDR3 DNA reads TGTGCCCGACAGGGCCTGGGTGCCACTGAAGCTTTCTTT.

The CDR3 sequence: CASSSRVAGGHMNEQFF. The CDR3 DNA reads as TGTGCCAGCAGCTCCCGAGTGGCGGGGGGGCATATGAATGAGCAGTTCTTC. The V gene is TRBV11-2, the J gene TRBJ2-1, with 9 bases matching TRBD2. This CDR3 contains 17 residues. The germline gives CDR1 SGHAT, CDR2 FQNNGV. V was pared by 4 bases and J by 7 bases, with 14 bases of the junction left unmatched.

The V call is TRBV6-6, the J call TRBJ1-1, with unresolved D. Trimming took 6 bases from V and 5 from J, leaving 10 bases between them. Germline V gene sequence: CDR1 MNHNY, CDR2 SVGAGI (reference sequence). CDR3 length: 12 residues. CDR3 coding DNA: TGTGCCAGCAGCCAACTAATTACTGAAGCTTTCTTT. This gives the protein CASSQLITEAFF.

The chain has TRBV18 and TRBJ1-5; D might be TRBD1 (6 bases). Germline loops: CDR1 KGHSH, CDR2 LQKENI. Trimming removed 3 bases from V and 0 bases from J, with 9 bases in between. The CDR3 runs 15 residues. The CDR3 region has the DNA TGTGCCAGCTCACCCCGGGACACTAGCAATCAGCCCCAGCATTTT. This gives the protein CASSPRDTSNQPQHF.

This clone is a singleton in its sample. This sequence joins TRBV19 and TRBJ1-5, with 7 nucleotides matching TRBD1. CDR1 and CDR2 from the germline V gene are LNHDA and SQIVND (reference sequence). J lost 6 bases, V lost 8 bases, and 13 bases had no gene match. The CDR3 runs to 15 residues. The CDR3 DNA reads TGTGCCAGTCAAATTACCGGGACAGCTTCTCAGCCCCAGCATTTT. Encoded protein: CASQITGTASQPQHF.

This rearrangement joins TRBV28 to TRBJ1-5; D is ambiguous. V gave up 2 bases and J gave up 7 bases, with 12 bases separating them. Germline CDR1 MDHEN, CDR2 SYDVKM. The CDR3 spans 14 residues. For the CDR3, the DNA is TGTGCCAGCAGTTTAAAAGGGTACCGACAGCCCCAGCATTTT. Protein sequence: CASSLKGYRQPQHF. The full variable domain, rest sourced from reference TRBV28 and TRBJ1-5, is DVKVTQSSRYLVKRTGEKVFLECVQDMDHENMFWYRQDPGLGLRLIYFSYDVKMKEKGDIPEGYSVSREKKERFSLILESASTNQTSMYLCASSLKGYRQPQHFGDGTRLSIL.

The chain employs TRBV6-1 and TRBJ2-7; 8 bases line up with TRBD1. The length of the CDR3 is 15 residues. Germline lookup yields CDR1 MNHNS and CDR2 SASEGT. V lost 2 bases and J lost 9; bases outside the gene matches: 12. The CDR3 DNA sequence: TGTGCCAGCAGTGAAACCACAGGGGGGTCTCTAGGGCAGTACTTC. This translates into CASSETTGGSLGQYF.

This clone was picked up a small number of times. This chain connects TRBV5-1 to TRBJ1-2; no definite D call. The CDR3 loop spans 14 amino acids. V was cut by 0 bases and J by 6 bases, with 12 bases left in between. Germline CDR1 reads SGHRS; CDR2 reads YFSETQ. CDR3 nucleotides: TGCGCCAGCAGCTTGGCTGGGGTCCTTGATGGCTACACCTTC. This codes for CASSLAGVLDGYTF.

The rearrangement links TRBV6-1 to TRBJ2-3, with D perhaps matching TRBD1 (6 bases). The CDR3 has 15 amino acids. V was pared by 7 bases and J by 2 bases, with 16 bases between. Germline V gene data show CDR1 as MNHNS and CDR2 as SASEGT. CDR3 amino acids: CASTRQALDTDTQYF. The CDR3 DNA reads TGTGCCAGCACCCGACAGGCTTTAGACACAGATACGCAGTATTTT.

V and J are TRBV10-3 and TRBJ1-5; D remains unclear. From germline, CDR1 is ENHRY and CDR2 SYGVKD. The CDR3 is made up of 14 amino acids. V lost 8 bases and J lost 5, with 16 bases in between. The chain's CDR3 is CAIRDPDRDQPQHF. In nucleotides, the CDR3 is TGTGCCATCCGCGACCCAGACCGAGATCAGCCCCAGCATTTT.

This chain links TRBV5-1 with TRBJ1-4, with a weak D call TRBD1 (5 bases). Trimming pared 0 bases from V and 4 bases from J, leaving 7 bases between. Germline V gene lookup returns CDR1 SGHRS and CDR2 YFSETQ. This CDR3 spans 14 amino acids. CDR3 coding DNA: TGCGCCAGCAGCTTGGACAGGAATAATGAAAAACTGTTTTTT. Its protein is CASSLDRNNEKLFF.